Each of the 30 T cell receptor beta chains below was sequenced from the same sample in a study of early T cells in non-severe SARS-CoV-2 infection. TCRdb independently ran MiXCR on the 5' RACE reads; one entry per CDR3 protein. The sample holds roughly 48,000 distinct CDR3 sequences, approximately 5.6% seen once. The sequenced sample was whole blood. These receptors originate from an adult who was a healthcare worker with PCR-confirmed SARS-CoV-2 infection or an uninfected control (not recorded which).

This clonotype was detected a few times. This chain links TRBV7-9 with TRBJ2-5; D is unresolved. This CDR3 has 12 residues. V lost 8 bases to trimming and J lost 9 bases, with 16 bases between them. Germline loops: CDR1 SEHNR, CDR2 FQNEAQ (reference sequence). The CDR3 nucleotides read TGTGCCAGCGGTAGGGCTCCGTGGTCCCAGTACTTC. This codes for CASGRAPWSQYF.

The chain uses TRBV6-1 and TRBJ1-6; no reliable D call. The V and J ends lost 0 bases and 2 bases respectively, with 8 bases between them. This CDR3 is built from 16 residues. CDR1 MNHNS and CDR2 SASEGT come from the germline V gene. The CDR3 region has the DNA TGTGCCAGCAGTGAAGCGGCAGTCGCCTATAATTCACCCCTCCACTTT. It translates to CASSEAAVAYNSPLHF.

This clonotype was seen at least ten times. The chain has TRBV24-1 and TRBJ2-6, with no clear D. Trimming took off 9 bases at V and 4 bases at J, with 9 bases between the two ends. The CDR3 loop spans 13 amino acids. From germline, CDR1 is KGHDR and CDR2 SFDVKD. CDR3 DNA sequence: TGTGCCACCTCAGGTCCCGGGGCCAACGTCCTGACTTTC. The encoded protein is CATSGPGANVLTF.

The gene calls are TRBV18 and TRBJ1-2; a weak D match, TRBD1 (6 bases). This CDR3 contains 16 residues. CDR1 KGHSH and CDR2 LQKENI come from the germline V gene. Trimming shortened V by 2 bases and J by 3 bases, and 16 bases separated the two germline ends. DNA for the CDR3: TGTGCCAGCTCACCAACTTATCCAGGGGCGGACTATGGCTACACCTTC. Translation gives CASSPTYPGADYGYTF.

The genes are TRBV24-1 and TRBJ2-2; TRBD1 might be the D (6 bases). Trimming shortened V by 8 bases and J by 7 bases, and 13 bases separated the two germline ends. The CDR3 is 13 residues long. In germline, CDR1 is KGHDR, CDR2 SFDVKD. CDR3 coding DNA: TGTGCCACCACCCCAGAGGGGGACGGGGAGCTGTTTTTT. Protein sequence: CATTPEGDGELFF.

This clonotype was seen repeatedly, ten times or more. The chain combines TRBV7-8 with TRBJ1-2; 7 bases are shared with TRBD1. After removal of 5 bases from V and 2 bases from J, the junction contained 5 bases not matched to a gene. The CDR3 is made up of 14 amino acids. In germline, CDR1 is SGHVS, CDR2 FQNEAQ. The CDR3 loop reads CASSLLTGNYGYTF. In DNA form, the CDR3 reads TGTGCCAGCAGCCTACTGACAGGGAACTATGGCTACACCTTC.

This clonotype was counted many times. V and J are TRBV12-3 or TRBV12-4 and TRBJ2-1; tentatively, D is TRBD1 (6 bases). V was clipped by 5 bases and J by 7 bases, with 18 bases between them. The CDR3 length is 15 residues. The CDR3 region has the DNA TGTGCCAGCAGTCCGGCAGGGGCCTTTGGTAATGAGCAGTTCTTC. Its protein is CASSPAGAFGNEQFF.

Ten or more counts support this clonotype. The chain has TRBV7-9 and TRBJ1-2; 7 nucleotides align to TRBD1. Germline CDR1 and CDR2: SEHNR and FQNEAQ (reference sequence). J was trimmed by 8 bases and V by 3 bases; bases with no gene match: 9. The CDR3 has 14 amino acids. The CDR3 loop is CASSLDRPTSGYTF. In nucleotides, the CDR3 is TGTGCCAGCAGCTTGGACAGGCCAACTAGCGGCTACACCTTC.

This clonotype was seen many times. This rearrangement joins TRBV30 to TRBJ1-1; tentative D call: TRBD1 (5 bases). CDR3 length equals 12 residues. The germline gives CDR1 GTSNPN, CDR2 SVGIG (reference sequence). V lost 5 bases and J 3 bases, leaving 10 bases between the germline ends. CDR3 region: CAWGDRDTEAFF. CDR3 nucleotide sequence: TGTGCCTGGGGGGACCGGGACACTGAAGCTTTCTTT. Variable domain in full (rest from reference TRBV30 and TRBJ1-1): SQTIHQWPATLVQPVGSPLSLECTVEGTSNPNLYWYRQAAGRGLQLLFYSVGIGQISSEVPQNLSASRPQDRQFILSSKKLLLSDSGFYLCAWGDRDTEAFFGQGTRLTVV.

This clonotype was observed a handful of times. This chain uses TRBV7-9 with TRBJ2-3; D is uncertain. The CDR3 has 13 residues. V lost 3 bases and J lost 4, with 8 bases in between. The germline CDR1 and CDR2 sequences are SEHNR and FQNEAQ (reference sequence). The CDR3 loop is CASSFLAPDTQYF. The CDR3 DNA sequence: TGTGCCAGCAGCTTTCTCGCGCCAGATACGCAGTATTTT.

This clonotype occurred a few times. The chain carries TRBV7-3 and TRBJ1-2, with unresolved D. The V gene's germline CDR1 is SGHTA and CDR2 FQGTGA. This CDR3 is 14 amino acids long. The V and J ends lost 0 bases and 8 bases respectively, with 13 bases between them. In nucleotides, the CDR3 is TGTGCCAGCAGCTTAACCCCAGGCCAAGGGGGCTACACCTTC. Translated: CASSLTPGQGGYTF.

For the CDR3, the DNA is TGCGCCAGCAGCCAACTTCCCCCGGGACAGGGTCGTTCACCCCTCCACTTT. Its protein product is CASSQLPPGQGRSPLHF. This chain joins TRBV4-1 and TRBJ1-6; 9 nucleotides align to TRBD1. V shed 2 bases and J 9 bases; nucleotides not matched to a gene: 11. The CDR3 sequence is 17 residues long. Per germline, CDR1 MGHRA and CDR2 YSYEKL.

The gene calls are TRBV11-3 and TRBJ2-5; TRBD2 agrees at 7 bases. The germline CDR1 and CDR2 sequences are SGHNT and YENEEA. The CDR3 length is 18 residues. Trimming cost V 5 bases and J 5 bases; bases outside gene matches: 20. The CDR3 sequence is CASSIRSSGPTVDETQYF. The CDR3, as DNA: TGTGCCAGCAGCATTAGGAGTAGCGGGCCCACGGTGGACGAGACCCAGTACTTC.

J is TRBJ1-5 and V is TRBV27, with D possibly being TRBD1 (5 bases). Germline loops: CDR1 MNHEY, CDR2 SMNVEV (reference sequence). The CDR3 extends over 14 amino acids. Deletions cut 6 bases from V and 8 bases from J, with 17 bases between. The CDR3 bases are TGTGCCAGCAGGGGGTGGGGGGAACGGGAGCCCCAGCATTTT. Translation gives CASRGWGEREPQHF.

CDR3 nucleotides: TGTGCCAGCAGTGACTCTAGCGGCTCCTACAATGAGCAGTTCTTC. Encoded protein: CASSDSSGSYNEQFF. The genes are TRBV6-4 and TRBJ2-1; D possibly corresponds to TRBD2 (6 bases). V lost 0 bases and J 0 bases, leaving 6 bases between the germline ends. Germline lookup yields CDR1 MRHNA and CDR2 SNTAGT. The CDR3 extends over 15 amino acids.

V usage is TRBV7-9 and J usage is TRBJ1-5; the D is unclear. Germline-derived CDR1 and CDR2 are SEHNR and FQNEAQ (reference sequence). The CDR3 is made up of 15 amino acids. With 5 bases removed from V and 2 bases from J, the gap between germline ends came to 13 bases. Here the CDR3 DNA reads TGTGCCAGCAGCCCAGGACCCTACGGCAATCAGCCCCAGCATTTT. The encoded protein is CASSPGPYGNQPQHF.

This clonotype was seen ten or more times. Written as DNA, the CDR3 is TGCGCCAGCAGCGCCAGGGGACAGGGGGTCGATGGCTACACCTTC. Translating gives CASSARGQGVDGYTF. The V call is TRBV10-2, the J call TRBJ1-2; 11 bases are shared with TRBD1. The CDR3 has 15 residues. J gave up 6 bases and V 6 bases, and 9 bases lay outside the gene matches. Germline CDR1 reads WSHSY; CDR2 reads SAAADI.

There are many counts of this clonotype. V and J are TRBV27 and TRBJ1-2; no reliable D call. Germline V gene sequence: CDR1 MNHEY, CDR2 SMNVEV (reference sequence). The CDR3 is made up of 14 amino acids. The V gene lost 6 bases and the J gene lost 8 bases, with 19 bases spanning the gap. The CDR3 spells CASRPAPDGAGYTF. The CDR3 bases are TGTGCCAGCAGACCCGCCCCGGATGGTGCGGGCTACACCTTC.

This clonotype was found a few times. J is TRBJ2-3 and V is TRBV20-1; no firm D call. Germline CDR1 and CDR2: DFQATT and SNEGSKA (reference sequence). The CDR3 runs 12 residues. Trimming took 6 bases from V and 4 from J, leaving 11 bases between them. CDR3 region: CSAVLQADTQYF. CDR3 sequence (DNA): TGCAGTGCCGTCCTACAAGCAGATACGCAGTATTTT.

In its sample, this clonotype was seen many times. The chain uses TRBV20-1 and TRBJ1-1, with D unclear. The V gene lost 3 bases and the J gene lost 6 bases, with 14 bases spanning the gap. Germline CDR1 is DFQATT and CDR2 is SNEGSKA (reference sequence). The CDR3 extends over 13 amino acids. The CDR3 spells CSASSSTRAEAFF. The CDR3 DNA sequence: TGCAGTGCTAGTTCGTCCACTCGGGCTGAAGCTTTCTTT.

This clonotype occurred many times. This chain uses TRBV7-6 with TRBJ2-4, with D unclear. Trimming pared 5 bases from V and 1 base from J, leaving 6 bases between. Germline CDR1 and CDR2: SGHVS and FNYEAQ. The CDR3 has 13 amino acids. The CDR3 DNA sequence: TGTGCCAGCAGCATTTGGGCCAAAAACATTCAGTACTTC. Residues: CASSIWAKNIQYF.

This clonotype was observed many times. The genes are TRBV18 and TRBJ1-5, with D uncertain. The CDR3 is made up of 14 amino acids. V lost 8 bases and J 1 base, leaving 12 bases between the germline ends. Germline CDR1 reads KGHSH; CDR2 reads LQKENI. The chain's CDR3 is CASAGSGSNQPQHF. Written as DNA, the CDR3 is TGTGCCAGCGCCGGAAGTGGGAGCAATCAGCCCCAGCATTTT.

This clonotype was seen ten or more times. DNA for the CDR3: TGTGCCAGCCACACCAACCCCAGGGGAGAGTTAGATGGCTACACCTTC. Its translation is CASHTNPRGELDGYTF. The chain is built from TRBV7-9 and TRBJ1-2; TRBD1 might be the D (6 bases). V lost 8 bases, J lost 6 bases, and 25 bases lay in between. Germline CDR1 SEHNR, CDR2 FQNEAQ (reference sequence). This CDR3 comprises 16 residues. The full variable domain, rest sourced from reference TRBV7-9 and TRBJ1-2, is DTGVSQNPRHKITKRGQNVTFRCDPISEHNRLYWYRQTLGQGPEFLTYFQNEAQLEKSRLLSDRFSAERPKGSFSTLEIQRTEQGDSAMYLCASHTNPRGELDGYTFGSGTRLTVV.

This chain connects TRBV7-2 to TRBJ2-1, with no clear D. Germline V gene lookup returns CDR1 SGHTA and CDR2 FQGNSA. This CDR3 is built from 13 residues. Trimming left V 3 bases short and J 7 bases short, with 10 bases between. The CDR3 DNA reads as TGTGCCAGCAGCTTTTGGCCTGTTAATGAGCAGTTCTTC. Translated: CASSFWPVNEQFF.

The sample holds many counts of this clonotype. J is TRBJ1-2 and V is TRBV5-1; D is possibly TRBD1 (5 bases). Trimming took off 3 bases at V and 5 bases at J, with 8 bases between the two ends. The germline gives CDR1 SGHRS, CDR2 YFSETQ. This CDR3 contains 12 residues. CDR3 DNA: TGCGCCAGCAGCTCTGACAGTTATGGCTACACCTTC. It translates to CASSSDSYGYTF.

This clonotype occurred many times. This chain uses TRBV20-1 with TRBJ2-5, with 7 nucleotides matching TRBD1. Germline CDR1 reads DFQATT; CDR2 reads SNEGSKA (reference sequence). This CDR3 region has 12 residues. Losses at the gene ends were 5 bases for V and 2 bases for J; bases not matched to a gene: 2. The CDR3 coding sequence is TGCAGTGCTTCACAGGGGCAAGAGACCCAGTACTTC. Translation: CSASQGQETQYF.

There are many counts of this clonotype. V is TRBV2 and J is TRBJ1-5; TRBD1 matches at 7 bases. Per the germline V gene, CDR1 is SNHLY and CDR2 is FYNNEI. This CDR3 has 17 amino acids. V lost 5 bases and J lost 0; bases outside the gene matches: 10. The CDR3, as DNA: TGTGCCAGCAGTCCCCAAGGGGGCGGTTATAGCAATCAGCCCCAGCATTTT. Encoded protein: CASSPQGGGYSNQPQHF.

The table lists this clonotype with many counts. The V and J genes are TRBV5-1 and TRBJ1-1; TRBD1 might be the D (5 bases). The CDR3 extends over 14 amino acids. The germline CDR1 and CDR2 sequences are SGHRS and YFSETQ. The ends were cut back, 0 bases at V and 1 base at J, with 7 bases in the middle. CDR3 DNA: TGCGCCAGCAGCTTGGACGGGGCGAACACTGAAGCTTTCTTT. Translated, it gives CASSLDGANTEAFF.

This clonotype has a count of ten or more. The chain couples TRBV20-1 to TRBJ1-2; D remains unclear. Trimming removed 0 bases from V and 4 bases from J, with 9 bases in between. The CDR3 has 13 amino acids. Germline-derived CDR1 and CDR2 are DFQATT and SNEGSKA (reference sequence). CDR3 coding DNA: TGCAGTGCTAGAGATCGGTGGGGCTATGGCTACACCTTC. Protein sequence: CSARDRWGYGYTF.

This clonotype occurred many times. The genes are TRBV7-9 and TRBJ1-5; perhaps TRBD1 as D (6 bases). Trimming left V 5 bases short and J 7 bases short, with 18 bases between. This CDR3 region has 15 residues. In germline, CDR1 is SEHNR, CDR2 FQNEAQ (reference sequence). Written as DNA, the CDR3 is TGTGCCAGCAGCCCCACCGGGGGCCGAAACCAGCCCCAGCATTTT. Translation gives CASSPTGGRNQPQHF. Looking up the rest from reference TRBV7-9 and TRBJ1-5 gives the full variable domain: DTGVSQNPRHKITKRGQNVTFRCDPISEHNRLYWYRQTLGQGPEFLTYFQNEAQLEKSRLLSDRFSAERPKGSFSTLEIQRTEQGDSAMYLCASSPTGGRNQPQHFGDGTRLSIL.